These 17 T cell receptor beta chains were all obtained from the same sample, sequenced in a study of T and B cells in COVID-19 patients. BIOMED2 TRB-A/B primer pools were used in multiplex TRB PCR. TCRdb analysed the multiplex PCR reads with MiXCR anew, one entry per CDR3 protein. The sample holds under 9,500 distinct CDR3 sequences, 28% seen once. From blood, roughly 250-550 ng of genomic DNA served as TRB template. The sequenced sample was blood. These receptors all come from a human donor who had recovered from COVID-19.

This clonotype is classed as medium-sized. The V call is TRBV5-5, the J call TRBJ2-3; 8 nucleotides match TRBD1. Trimming cost V 4 bases and J 6 bases; bases outside gene matches: 16. The CDR3 covers 17 residues. Looked up from germline, CDR1 is SGHKS and CDR2 is YYEKEE (reference sequence). The CDR3 reads CASSGIQGGQPPDTQYF. In DNA form, the CDR3 reads TGTGCCAGCAGCGGCATACAGGGGGGACAACCACCGGATACGCAGTATTTT. Drawing the rest from reference TRBV5-5 and TRBJ2-3, the complete variable domain is DAGVTQSPTHLIKTRGQQVTLRCSPISGHKSVSWYQQVLGQGPQFIFQYYEKEERGRGNFPDRFSARQFPNYSSELNVNALLLGDSALYLCASSGIQGGQPPDTQYFGPGTRLTVL.

This clonotype was recorded many times. The chain is built from TRBV15 and TRBJ1-1; D remains unclear. The V gene lost 3 bases and the J gene lost 3 bases, with 17 bases spanning the gap. This CDR3 has 16 amino acids. Germline CDR1 LNHNV, CDR2 YYDKDF (reference sequence). CDR3 DNA: TGTGCCACCAGCAGGACGGTTGGCCTTTGGGACACTGAAGCTTTCTTT. Translating it yields CATSRTVGLWDTEAFF.

The chain joins TRBV6-2 or TRBV6-3 to TRBJ2-7; D is uncertain. V was trimmed by 2 bases and J by 2 bases, leaving 13 bases between them. The CDR3 has 15 amino acids. CDR1 is MNHEY, CDR2 SVGEGT, per germline. Here the CDR3 DNA reads TGTGCCAGCAGTTACCGCCCCCCAAAAACCTACGAGCAGTACTTC. It codes for CASSYRPPKTYEQYF.

This clonotype qualifies as medium-sized. The chain has TRBV29-1 and TRBJ1-2; 10 nucleotides align to TRBD1. J lost 0 bases, V lost 6 bases, and 4 bases had no gene match. The CDR3 covers 14 residues. The germline CDR1 and CDR2 sequences are SQVTM and ANQGSEA. CDR3 region: CSVLGQGTNYGYTF. In nucleotides, the CDR3 is TGCAGCGTACTGGGACAGGGGACTAACTATGGCTACACCTTC.

The rearrangement joins TRBV6-2 or TRBV6-3 to TRBJ1-5, with D perhaps TRBD1 (5 bases). CDR1 and CDR2 from the germline V gene are MNHEY and SVGEGT. Trimming cost V 0 bases and J 8 bases, with 8 bases left between them. The CDR3 consists of 13 residues. CDR3 nucleotides: TGTGCCAGCAGTTACTCTCCGGGGGAGCCCCAGCATTTT. Its translation is CASSYSPGEPQHF.

This clonotype turned up a few times. J is TRBJ1-4 and V is TRBV7-9; D is unclear. V was shortened by 3 bases and J by 3 bases, with 14 bases between the two germline ends. From germline, CDR1 is SEHNR and CDR2 FQNEAQ (reference sequence). CDR3 length: 16 amino acids. The CDR3 bases are TGTGCCAGCAGCTTCGGGAGGGTGGAAGCTAATGAAAAACTGTTTTTT. Translated, it gives CASSFGRVEANEKLFF.

This clonotype is deemed medium-sized. V and J are TRBV6-2 or TRBV6-3 and TRBJ1-5; D is possibly TRBD1 (6 bases). The germline V and J ends were trimmed by 4 bases and 0 bases, with 10 bases remaining between them. The CDR3 has 15 amino acids. Germline V gives CDR1 MNHEY, CDR2 SVGEGT. CDR3 coding DNA: TGTGCCAGCAGTTCGGACAGTTATAGCAATCAGCCCCAGCATTTT. This gives the protein CASSSDSYSNQPQHF.

About this clonotype itself: Its ends do not fully match the called genes, so a read error is possible. J is TRBJ1-6 and V is TRBV6-6; no clear D gene. From germline, CDR1 is MNHNY and CDR2 SVGAGI (reference sequence). There are 16 residues in the CDR3. CDR3 bases: TGTGCCATCAGTGAGTCCCCAGAAGTGAGTGGCTCACCCCTCCACTTT. Amino acid sequence: CAISESPEVSGSPLHF.

A few counts support this clonotype. The rearrangement joins TRBV24-1 to TRBJ2-3; the D is unclear. The CDR3 covers 14 residues. V was pared by 5 bases and J by 0 bases, with 8 bases between. CDR1 is KGHDR and CDR2 is SFDVKD in the germline V gene. The CDR3 DNA is TGTGCCACCAGTGGGTGGCTAAGCACAGATACGCAGTATTTT. The encoded protein is CATSGWLSTDTQYF.

The J gene is TRBJ2-1, the V gene TRBV14; D might be TRBD1 (5 bases). Germline V gives CDR1 SGHDN, CDR2 FVKESK. This CDR3 spans 13 amino acids. Trimming shortened V by 2 bases and J by 7 bases, and 9 bases separated the two germline ends. The CDR3, as DNA: TGTGCCAGCAGCCAACGAGCAGGGAATGAGCAGTTCTTC. It translates to CASSQRAGNEQFF.

The V gene is TRBV6-4, the J gene TRBJ1-1; D is unclear. Germline V gives CDR1 MRHNA, CDR2 SNTAGT. The CDR3 consists of 13 residues. Deletions cut 0 bases from V and 2 bases from J, with 4 bases between. The CDR3 bases are TGTGCCAGCAGTGACTCGGCAAACACTGAAGCTTTCTTT. This codes for CASSDSANTEAFF.

The count of this clonotype is one. The chain is built from TRBV27 and TRBJ2-2, with a tentative D call TRBD1 (5 bases). Germline CDR1 is MNHEY and CDR2 is SMNVEV (reference sequence). Trimming stripped 4 bases from V and 8 bases from J, with 11 bases between. The CDR3 sequence is 13 residues long. In DNA form, the CDR3 reads TGTGCCAGCAGTTGGTATCAGGGTGGGGAGCTGTTTTTT. This codes for CASSWYQGGELFF.

Comments on this clonotype: Germline is not matched at one junction end, which may reflect a read error. The chain carries TRBV5-1 and TRBJ2-1; the D is unclear. The V gene's germline CDR1 is SGHRS and CDR2 YFSETQ. This CDR3 is built from 13 residues. CDR3 in DNA: TGTGCCAGCAGCTTGACCCAGTACAATGAGCAGTTCTTC. It codes for CASSLTQYNEQFF. Based on the CDR3 plus reference TRBV5-1 and TRBJ2-1, the full variable domain is KAGVTQTPRYLIKTRGQQVTLSCSPISGHRSVSWYQQTPGQGLQFLFEYFSETQRNKGNFPGRFSGRQFSNSRSEMNVSTLELGDSALYLCASSLTQYNEQFFGPGTRLTVL.

V is TRBV24-1 and J is TRBJ2-1; tentatively, D is TRBD1 (5 bases). CDR1 is KGHDR, CDR2 SFDVKD, per germline. The CDR3 loop spans 14 amino acids. V was clipped by 5 bases and J by 9 bases, with 16 bases between them. The CDR3 sequence is CATSGGQGWGEQFF. The DNA for the CDR3 is TGTGCCACCAGTGGAGGACAAGGCTGGGGTGAGCAGTTCTTC.

The rearrangement uses TRBV28 and TRBJ2-7, with a tentative D call TRBD2 (5 bases). The V gene lost 4 bases and the J gene lost 12 bases, with 22 bases spanning the gap. Looked up from germline, CDR1 is MDHEN and CDR2 is SYDVKM. This CDR3 region has 14 residues. DNA of the CDR3: TGTGCCAGCAGTTCGGGTGAGACTACGAACGGCCTGTACTTC. It yields the protein CASSSGETTNGLYF.

This clonotype has a count of ten or more. The chain is built from TRBV5-4 and TRBJ1-2; no definite D call. Trimming removed 1 base from V and 6 bases from J, with 10 bases in between. The CDR3 loop spans 13 amino acids. Germline lookup yields CDR1 SGHNT and CDR2 YYREEE (reference sequence). The CDR3 protein is CASSLSWGDGYTF. The CDR3 coding sequence is TGTGCCAGCAGCTTGAGTTGGGGAGATGGCTACACCTTC.

This clonotype was recorded a few times. V usage is TRBV12-3 or TRBV12-4 and J usage is TRBJ2-3, with 9 bases aligning to TRBD1. Unmatched junction bases numbered 8, after V lost 6 bases and J lost 4 bases. CDR3 size: 15 residues. DNA for the CDR3: TGTGCCAGCAGCCCCGGGACAGGGTCTCCAGATACGCAGTATTTT. Translation gives CASSPGTGSPDTQYF.